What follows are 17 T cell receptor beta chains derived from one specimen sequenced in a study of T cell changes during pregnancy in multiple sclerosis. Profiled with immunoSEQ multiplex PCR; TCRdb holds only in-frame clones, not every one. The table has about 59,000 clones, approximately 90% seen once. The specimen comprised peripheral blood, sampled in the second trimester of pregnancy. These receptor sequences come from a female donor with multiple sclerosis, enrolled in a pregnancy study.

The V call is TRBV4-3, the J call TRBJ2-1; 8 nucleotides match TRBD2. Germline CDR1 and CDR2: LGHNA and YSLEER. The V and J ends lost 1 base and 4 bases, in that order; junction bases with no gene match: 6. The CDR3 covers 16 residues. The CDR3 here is CASSQGTSRRYNEQFF. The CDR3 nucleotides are TGCGCCAGCAGCCAAGGGACTAGCCGAAGGTACAATGAGCAGTTCTTC.

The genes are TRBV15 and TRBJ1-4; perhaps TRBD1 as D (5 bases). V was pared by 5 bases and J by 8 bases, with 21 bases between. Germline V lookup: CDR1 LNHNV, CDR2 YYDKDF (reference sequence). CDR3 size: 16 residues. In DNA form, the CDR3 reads TGTGCCACCAGCGGAGCTTACAGGATGGCAAGGGAAAAACTGTTTTTT. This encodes CATSGAYRMAREKLFF. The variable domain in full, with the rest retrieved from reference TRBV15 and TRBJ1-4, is DAMVIQNPRYQVTQFGKPVTLSCSQTLNHNVMYWYQQKSSQAPKLLFHYYDKDFNNEADTPDNFQSRRPNTSFCFLDIRSPGLGDTAMYLCATSGAYRMAREKLFFGSGTQLSVL.

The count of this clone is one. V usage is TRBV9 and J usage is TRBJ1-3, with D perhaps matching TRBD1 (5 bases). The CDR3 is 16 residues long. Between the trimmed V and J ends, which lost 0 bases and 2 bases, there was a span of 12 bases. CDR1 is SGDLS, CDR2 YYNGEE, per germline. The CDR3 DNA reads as TGTGCCAGCAGCGTAGGCAGGGTCAAGGCTGGAAACACCATATATTTT. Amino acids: CASSVGRVKAGNTIYF.

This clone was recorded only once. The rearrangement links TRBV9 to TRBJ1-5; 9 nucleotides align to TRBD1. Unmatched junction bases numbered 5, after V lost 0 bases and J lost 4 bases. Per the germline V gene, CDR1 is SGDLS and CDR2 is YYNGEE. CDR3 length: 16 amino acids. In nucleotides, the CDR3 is TGTGCCAGCAGCGTAGGGATACAGGGGGCGAATCAGCCCCAGCATTTT. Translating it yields CASSVGIQGANQPQHF.

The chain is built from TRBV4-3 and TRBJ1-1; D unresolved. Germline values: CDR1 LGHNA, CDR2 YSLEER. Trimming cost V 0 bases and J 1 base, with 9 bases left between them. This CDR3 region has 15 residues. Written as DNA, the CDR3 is TGCGCCAGCAGCCAAGAACACTATTGGAACACTGAAGCTTTCTTT. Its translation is CASSQEHYWNTEAFF.

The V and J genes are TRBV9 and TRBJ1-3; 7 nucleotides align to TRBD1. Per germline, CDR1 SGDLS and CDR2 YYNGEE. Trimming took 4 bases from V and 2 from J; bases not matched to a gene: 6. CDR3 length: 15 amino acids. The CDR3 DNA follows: TGTGCCAGCAGCCCCCGACAGGGCCCTGGAAACACCATATATTTT. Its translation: CASSPRQGPGNTIYF.

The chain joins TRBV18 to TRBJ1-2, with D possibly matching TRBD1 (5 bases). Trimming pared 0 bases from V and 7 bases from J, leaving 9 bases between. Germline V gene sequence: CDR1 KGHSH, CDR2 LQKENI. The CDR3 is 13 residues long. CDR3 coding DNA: TGTGCCAGCTCACCACCGGGCAGGGCTGGCTACACCTTC. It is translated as CASSPPGRAGYTF.

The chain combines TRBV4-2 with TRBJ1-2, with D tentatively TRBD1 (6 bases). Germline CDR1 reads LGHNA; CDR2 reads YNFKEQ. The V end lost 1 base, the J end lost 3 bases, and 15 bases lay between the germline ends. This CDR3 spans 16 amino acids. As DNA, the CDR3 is TGTGCCAGCAGCCAAGTAGCACCAGGGGCACACTATGGCTACACCTTC. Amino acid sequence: CASSQVAPGAHYGYTF.

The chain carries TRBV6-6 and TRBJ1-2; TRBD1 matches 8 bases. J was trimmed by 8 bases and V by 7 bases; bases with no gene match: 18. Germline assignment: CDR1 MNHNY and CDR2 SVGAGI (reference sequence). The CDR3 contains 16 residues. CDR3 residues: CASTRKPEDRAGGYTF. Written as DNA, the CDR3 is TGTGCCAGCACCCGAAAACCCGAGGACAGGGCGGGGGGCTACACCTTC.

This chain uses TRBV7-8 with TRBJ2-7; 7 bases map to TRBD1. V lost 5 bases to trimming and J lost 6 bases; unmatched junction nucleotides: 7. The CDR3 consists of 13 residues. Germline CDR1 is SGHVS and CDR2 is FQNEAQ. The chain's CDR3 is CASSPNRGSEQYF. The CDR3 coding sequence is TGTGCCAGCAGCCCCAACAGGGGAAGCGAGCAGTACTTC.

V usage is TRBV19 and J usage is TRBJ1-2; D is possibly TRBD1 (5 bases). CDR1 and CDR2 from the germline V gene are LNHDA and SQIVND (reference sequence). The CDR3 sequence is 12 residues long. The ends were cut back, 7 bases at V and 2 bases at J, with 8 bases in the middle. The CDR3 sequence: CASNDRNYGYTF. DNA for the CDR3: TGTGCCAGTAACGACAGAAACTATGGCTACACCTTC.

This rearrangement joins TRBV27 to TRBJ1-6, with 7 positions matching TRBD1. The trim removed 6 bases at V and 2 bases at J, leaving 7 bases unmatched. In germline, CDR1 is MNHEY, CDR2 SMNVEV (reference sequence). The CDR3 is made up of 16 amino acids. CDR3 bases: TGTGCCAGCAGCACCCTGAGGGGGCCCTATAATTCACCCCTCCACTTT. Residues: CASSTLRGPYNSPLHF.

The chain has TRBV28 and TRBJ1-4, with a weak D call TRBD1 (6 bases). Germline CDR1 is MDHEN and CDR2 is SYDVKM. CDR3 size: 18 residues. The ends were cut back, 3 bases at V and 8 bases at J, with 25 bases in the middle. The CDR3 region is CASSFWKGAGGSGEKLFF. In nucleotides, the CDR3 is TGTGCCAGCAGTTTCTGGAAGGGAGCTGGGGGCTCGGGGGAAAAACTGTTTTTT. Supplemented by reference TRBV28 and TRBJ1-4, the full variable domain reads DVKVTQSSRYLVKRTGEKVFLECVQDMDHENMFWYRQDPGLGLRLIYFSYDVKMKEKGDIPEGYSVSREKKERFSLILESASTNQTSMYLCASSFWKGAGGSGEKLFFGSGTQLSVL.

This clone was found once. The CDR3 bases are TGCGCCAGCAGCGAGACACAGGGGCGAGACGGCCAAGAGACCCAGTACTTC. Translated, it gives CASSETQGRDGQETQYF. This chain uses TRBV5-1 with TRBJ2-5, with 7 bases aligning to TRBD1. The trim removed 4 bases at V and 1 base at J, leaving 13 bases unmatched. Germline lookup yields CDR1 SGHRS and CDR2 YFSETQ. This CDR3 is 17 amino acids long.

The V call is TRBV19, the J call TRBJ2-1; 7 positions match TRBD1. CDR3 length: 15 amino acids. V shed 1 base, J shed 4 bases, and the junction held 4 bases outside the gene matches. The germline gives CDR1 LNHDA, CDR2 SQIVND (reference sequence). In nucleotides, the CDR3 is TGTGCCAGTAGTATAGTATCGGGACAGTACAATGAGCAGTTCTTC. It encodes CASSIVSGQYNEQFF.

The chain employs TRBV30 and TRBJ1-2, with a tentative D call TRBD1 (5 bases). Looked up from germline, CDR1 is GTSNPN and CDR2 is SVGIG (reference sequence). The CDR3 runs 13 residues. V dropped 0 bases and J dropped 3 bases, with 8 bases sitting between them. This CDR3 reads CAWSVQADYGYTF. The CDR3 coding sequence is TGTGCCTGGAGTGTACAGGCAGACTATGGCTACACCTTC.

The CDR3 loop reads CASRLQGRNTEAFF. Here the CDR3 DNA reads TGTGCCAGCAGGCTACAGGGGAGGAACACTGAAGCTTTCTTT. The chain is built from TRBV6-5 and TRBJ1-1; 7 positions match TRBD1. The CDR3 spans 14 residues. The V gene end was trimmed by 6 bases and the J gene end by 1 base; junction bases not matched to a gene: 5. Germline V lookup: CDR1 MNHEY, CDR2 SVGAGI.